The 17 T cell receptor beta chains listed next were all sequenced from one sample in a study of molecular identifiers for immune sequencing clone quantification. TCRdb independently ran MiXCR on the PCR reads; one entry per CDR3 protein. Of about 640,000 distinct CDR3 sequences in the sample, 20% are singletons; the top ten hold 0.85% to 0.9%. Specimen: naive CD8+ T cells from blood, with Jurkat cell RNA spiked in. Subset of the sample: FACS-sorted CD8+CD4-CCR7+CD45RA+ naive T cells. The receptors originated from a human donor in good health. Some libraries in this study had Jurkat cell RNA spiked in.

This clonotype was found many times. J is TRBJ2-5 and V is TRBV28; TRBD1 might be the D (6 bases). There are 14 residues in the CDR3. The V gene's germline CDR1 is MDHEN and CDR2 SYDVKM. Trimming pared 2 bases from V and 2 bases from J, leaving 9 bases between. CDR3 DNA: TGTGCCAGCAGTTTAGGACAGCCACAAGAGACCCAGTACTTC. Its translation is CASSLGQPQETQYF.

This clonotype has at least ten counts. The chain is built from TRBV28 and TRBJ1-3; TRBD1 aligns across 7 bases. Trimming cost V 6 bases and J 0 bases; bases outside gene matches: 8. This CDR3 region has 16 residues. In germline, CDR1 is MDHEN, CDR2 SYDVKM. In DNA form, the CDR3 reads TGTGCCAGCAGCCTAAGGGGGCTACACTCTGGAAACACCATATATTTT. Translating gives CASSLRGLHSGNTIYF.

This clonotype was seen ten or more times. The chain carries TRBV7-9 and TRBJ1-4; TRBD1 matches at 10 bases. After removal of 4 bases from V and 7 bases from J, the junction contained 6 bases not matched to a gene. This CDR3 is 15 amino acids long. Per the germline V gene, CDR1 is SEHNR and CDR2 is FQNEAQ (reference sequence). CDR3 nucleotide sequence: TGTGCCAGCAGCTCCGCGACAGGGGGCCGTGAAAAACTGTTTTTT. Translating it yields CASSSATGGREKLFF.

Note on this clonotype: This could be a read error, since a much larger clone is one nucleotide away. This CDR3 reads CASGSGQRYEQYF. The CDR3 coding sequence is TGTGCCAGCGGCTCGGGGCAGAGATACGAGCAGTACTTC. This chain links TRBV27 with TRBJ2-7; D is possibly TRBD1 or TRBD2 (5 bases each). V lost 8 bases and J 4 bases, leaving 15 bases between the germline ends. From germline, CDR1 is MNHEY and CDR2 SMNVEV (reference sequence). The CDR3 extends over 13 amino acids.

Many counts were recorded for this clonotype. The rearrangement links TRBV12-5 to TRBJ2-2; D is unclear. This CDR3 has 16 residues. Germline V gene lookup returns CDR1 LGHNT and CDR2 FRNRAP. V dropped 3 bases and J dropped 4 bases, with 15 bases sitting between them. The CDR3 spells CASGFGQVLTTGELFF. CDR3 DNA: TGTGCTAGTGGTTTCGGCCAGGTACTGACCACCGGGGAGCTGTTTTTT.

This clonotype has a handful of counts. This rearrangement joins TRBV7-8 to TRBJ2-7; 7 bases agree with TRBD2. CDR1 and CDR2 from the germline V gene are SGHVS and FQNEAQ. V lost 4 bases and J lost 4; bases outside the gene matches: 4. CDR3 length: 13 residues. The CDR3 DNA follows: TGTGCCAGCAGCTCTCTGCGGGAGTACGAGCAGTACTTC. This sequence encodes CASSSLREYEQYF. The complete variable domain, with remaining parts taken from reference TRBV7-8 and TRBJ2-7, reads GAGVSQSPRYKVAKRGQDVALRCDPISGHVSLFWYQQALGQGPEFLTYFQNEAQLDKSGLPSDRFFAERPEGSVSTLKIQRTQQEDSAVYLCASSSLREYEQYFGPGTRLTVT.

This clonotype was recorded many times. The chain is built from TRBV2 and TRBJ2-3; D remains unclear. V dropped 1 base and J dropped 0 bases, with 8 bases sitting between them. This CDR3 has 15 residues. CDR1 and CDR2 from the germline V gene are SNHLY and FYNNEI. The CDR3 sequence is CASSEVAGSTDTQYF. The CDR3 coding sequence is TGTGCCAGCAGTGAAGTGGCAGGTAGCACAGATACGCAGTATTTT.

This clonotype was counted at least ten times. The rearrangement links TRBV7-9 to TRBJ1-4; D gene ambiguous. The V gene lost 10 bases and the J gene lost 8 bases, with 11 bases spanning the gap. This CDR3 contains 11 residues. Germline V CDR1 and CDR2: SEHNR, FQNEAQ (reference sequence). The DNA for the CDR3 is TGTGCCACTCCCCTCGGGGAAAAACTGTTTTTT. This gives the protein CATPLGEKLFF.

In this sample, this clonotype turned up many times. The CDR3 bases are TGTGCCAGCAGTTCCGGACAGGATAGCAATCAGCCCCAGCATTTT. Translating gives CASSSGQDSNQPQHF. This chain joins TRBV27 and TRBJ1-5; 7 positions match TRBD1. CDR1 MNHEY and CDR2 SMNVEV come from the germline V gene (reference sequence). This CDR3 spans 15 amino acids. J gave up 0 bases and V 4 bases, and 3 bases lay outside the gene matches.

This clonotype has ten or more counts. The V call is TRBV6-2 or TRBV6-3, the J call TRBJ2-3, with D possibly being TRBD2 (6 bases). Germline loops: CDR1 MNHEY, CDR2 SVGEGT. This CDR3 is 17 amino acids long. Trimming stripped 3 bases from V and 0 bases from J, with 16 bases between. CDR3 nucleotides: TGTGCCAGCAGTTATAGGACGGGAGTGATGAGCACAGATACGCAGTATTTT. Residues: CASSYRTGVMSTDTQYF.

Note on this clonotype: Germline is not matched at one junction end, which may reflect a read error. The CDR3 sequence is CASSPRLGFGEPLSGNTMYF. The CDR3 bases are TGTGCCAGCTCACCACGGTTAGGTTTTGGAGAGCCCTTGAGTGGAAACACCATGTACTTT. The J gene is TRBJ1-3, the V gene TRBV18; unclear D gene. The CDR3 extends over 20 amino acids. From germline, CDR1 is KGHSH and CDR2 LQKENI.

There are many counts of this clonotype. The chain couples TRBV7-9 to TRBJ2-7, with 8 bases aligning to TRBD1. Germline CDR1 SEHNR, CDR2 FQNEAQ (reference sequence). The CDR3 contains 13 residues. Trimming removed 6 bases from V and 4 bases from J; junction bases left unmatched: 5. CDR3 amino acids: CASRNNRGYEQYF. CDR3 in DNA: TGTGCCAGCAGAAACAACAGGGGGTACGAGCAGTACTTC.

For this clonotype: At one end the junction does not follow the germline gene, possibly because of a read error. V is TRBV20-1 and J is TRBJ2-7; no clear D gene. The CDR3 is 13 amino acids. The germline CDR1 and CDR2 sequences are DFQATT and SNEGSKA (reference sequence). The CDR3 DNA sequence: TGCAGTGCTAGGACGCCCGGAAGATACGAGCGGTACTTC. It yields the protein CSARTPGRYERYF.

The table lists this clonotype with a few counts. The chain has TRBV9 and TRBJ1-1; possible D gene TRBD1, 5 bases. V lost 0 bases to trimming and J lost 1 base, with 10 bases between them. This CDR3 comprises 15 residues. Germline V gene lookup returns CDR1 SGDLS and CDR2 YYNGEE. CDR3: CASSVGNRPNTEAFF. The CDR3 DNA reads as TGTGCCAGCAGCGTAGGGAACAGGCCGAACACTGAAGCTTTCTTT.

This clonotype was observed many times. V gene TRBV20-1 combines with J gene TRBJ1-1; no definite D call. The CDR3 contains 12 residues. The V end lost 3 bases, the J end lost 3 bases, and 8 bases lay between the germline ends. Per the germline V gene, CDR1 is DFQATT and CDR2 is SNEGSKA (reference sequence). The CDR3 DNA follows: TGCAGTGCTAGGGGCAGTTACACTGAAGCTTTCTTT. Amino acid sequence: CSARGSYTEAFF.

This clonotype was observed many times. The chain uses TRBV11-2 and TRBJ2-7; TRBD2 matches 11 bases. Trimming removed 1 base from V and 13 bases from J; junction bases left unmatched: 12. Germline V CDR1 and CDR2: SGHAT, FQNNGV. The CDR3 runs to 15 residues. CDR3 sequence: CASSLGMGTSGPTYF. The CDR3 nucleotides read TGTGCCAGCAGCTTAGGAATGGGGACTAGCGGCCCCACATACTTC.

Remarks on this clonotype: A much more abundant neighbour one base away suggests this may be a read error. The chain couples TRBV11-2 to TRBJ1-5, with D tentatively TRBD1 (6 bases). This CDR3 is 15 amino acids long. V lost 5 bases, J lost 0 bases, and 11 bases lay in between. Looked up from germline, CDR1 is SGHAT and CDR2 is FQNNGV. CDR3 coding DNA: TGTGCCAGCAGCCCGGACAGCGATAGCAATCAGCCCCAGCATTTT. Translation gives CASSPDSDSNQPQHF.